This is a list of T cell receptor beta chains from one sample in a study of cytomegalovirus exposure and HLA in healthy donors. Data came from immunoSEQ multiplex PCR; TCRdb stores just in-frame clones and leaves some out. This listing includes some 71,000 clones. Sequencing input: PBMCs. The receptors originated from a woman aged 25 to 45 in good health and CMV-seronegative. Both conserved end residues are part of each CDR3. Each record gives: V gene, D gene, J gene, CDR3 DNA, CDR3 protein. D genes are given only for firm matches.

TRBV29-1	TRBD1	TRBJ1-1	TGCAGCGCACACCGGGGACAGTTGAACACTGAAGCTTTCTTT	CSAHRGQLNTEAFF
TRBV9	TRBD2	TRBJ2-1	TGTGCCAGCGCGGGAGGTTACAATGAGCAGTTCTTC	CASAGGYNEQFF
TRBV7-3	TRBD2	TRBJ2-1	TGTGCCAGCAGCTTAAGGGGGGGGACTAGCGGAACACCCTCCGATGAGCAGTTCTTC	CASSLRGGTSGTPSDEQFF
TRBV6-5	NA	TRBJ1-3	TGTGCCAGCAGTTACTCAGCGGATACTGGAAACACCATATATTTT	CASSYSADTGNTIYF
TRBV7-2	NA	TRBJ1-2	TGTGCCAGCAGCTTAGGATCCTCGGACTATGGCTACACCTTC	CASSLGSSDYGYTF
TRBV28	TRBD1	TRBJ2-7	TGTGCCAGCAGCTCGTCGGGACAGGGGGGACACGAGCAGTACTTC	CASSSSGQGGHEQYF
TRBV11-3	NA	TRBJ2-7	TGTGCCAGCAGTTTCCGGGACATCCAGTACTTC	CASSFRDIQYF
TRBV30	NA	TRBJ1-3	TGTGCCTGGAGTGTTGGGGGCAGCTCTGGAAACACCATATATTTT	CAWSVGGSSGNTIYF
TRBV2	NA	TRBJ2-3	TGTGCCAGCAGTGGAGACACAGATACGCAGTATTTT	CASSGDTDTQYF
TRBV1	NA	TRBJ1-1	TGCACCAGCACCGAGGGCACTGAAGCTTTCTTT	CTSTEGTEAFF
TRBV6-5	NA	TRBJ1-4	TGTGCCAGCAGTTACGGGGGGATGAATGAAAAACTGTTTTTT	CASSYGGMNEKLFF